A selection of T cell receptor beta chains follows, all from one sample in a study of blood T cell repertoires in COVID-19. Generated by immunoSEQ multiplex PCR, the TCRdb table keeps only in-frame clones and is missing some. The sample consists of around 70,000 clones, approximately 93% of them appearing once. Sample: peripheral blood. The receptors were gathered from a man aged 50-60 years with COVID-19, enrolled during active disease. Both conserved end residues are part of each CDR3.

cdr3_length	v_call	cdr3_aa
14	TRBV5-8	CASSSPSSYNEQFF
14	TRBV4-3	CASSQLSGSNEQYF
14	TRBV19	CASSISQGDQPQHF
12	TRBV24-1	CATGGGTYEQYF
14	TRBV5-4	CASSLVGQHNEQFF
17	TRBV19	CASSRGSGSTDTGELFF
16	TRBV29-1	CSAAGTSGSKGDTQYF
14	TRBV18	CASSPEGLNTEAFF
14	TRBV6-2/TRBV6-3	CASSYPPSAGELFF
15	TRBV2	CASSGSGTGDYEQFF
15	TRBV7-9	CASSLDREEGQPQHF
15	TRBV5-1	CASGPGTLSSYEQYF
13	TRBV6-2/TRBV6-3	CASSYGTTYEQYF
11	TRBV2	CASSLENEQFF
14	TRBV19	CASSTGQGLHGYTF
15	TRBV6-6	CASLESGAGANVLTF
15	TRBV19	CASSITVGQAYGYTF
13	TRBV2	CASSQDRFYGYTF
13	TRBV5-8	CASSLGQGDIQYF
16	TRBV11-2	CASSSRLAGISNEQFF
13	TRBV5-1	CASTPTGSGEQYF
15	TRBV19	CASNPGQGMSYEQYF
17	TRBV5-3	CARSLWGRGDMNTEAFF
13	TRBV12-3/TRBV12-4	CASSSRVLSGYTF
15	TRBV6-5	CASSKGLAGVDTQYF
15	TRBV28	CASSPPGRGRYEQYF
15	TRBV28	CASSFRQGNGNEQFF
15	TRBV3-1/TRBV3-2	CASSQGAGGGSPLHF
16	TRBV7-2	CASSLSMTTTNEKLFF
17	TRBV9	CASSPDSGTSSGETQYF
15	TRBV10-1	CASSAGTANTGELFF
16	TRBV4-1	CASSQKQGSSYNEQFF
15	TRBV15	CATSSQGLGYQPQHF
14	TRBV11-2	CASSSRTGHYGYTF
13	TRBV14	CASSQDLDGVQFF
15	TRBV5-1	CASSTGLAGGDTQYF
13	TRBV28	CASRLGEAHEQYF
14	TRBV4-1	CASSQGQGGYGYTF
19	TRBV5-1	CASSSWGLAESSGANVLTF
17	TRBV3-1/TRBV3-2	CASSQDSRLAGDREQFF
15	TRBV7-6	CASSLRGGGSGELFF
13	TRBV6-5	CASRGTFNYGYTF
13	TRBV29-1	CSVGQVTGQPQHF
13	TRBV11-2	CASSSTSSGEQFF
12	TRBV30	CAWRSGGETQYF
12	TRBV12-3/TRBV12-4	CASSFAVDTQYF
16	TRBV30	CAWGGPDRVYTGELFF
14	TRBV29-1	CSARTGTGTYEQYF
15	TRBV4-3	CASSQDWGGVYEQYF
17	TRBV14	CASSPPSAGGNYNEQFF
15	TRBV7-2	CASSLAAGGNQPQHF